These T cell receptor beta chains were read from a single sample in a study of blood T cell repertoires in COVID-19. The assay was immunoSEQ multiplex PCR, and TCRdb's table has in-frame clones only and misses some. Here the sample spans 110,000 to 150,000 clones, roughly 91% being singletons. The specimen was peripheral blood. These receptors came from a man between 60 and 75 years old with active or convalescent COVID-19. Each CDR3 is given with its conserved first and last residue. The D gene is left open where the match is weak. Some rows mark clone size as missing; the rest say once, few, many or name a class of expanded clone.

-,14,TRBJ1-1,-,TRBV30,CAWSFRTGWTEAFF,TGTGCCTGGAGTTTTAGAACAGGGTGGACTGAAGCTTTCTTT
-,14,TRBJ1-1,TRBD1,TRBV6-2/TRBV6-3,CASSYSLQGAEAFF,TGTGCCAGCAGTTACTCGTTACAGGGGGCTGAAGCTTTCTTT
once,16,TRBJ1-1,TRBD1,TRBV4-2,CASSQEAGTGVTEAFF,TGTGCCAGCAGCCAAGAGGCCGGGACAGGGGTCACTGAAGCTTTCTTT
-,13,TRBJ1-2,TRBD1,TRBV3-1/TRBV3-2,CASSQGQGYGYTF,TGTGCCAGCAGCCAAGGACAGGGCTACGGCTACACCTTC
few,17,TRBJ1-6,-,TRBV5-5,CASSLDGLRRYNSPLHF,TGTGCCAGCAGCTTGGATGGGCTAAGACGCTATAATTCACCCCTCCACTTT
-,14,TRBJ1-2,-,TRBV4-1,CASSPRVLPYGYTF,TGCGCCAGCAGCCCGCGAGTGTTACCTTATGGCTACACCTTC
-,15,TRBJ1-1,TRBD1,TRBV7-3,CASSSGTAGNTEAFF,TGTGCCAGCAGCTCTGGGACAGCGGGGAACACTGAAGCTTTCTTT
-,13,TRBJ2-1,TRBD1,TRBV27,CASRGQGLNGQFF,TGTGCCAGCAGGGGACAGGGCCTAAACGGGCAGTTCTTC
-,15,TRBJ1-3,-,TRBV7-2,CASSLAPGAGNTIYF,TGTGCCAGCAGCTTAGCGCCGGGGGCTGGAAACACCATATATTTT
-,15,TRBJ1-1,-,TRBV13,CASSLGRVMNTEAFF,TGTGCCAGCAGCTTAGGTCGGGTGATGAACACTGAAGCTTTCTTT
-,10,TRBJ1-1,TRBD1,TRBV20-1,CRGQSTEAFF,TGCAGGGGACAGAGCACTGAAGCTTTCTTT
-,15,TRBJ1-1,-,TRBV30,CAWSVLGVKRPEAFF,TGTGCCTGGAGTGTCCTAGGGGTCAAGAGGCCTGAAGCTTTCTTT
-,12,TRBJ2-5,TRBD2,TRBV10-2,CASSPAGETQYF,TGCGCCAGCTCACCAGCGGGGGAGACCCAGTACTTC
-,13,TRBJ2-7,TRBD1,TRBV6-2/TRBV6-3,CASSYEQGHEQYF,TGTGCCAGCAGTTATGAACAGGGGCACGAGCAGTACTTC
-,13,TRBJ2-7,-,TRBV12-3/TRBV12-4,CASSISTGDEQYF,TGTGCCAGCAGTATCTCTACGGGGGATGAGCAGTACTTC
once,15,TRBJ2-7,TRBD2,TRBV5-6,CASSPIGSGTYEQYF,TGTGCCAGCAGCCCGATCGGTAGCGGGACTTACGAGCAGTACTTC
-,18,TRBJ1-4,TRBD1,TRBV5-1,CASSIDGTGLEYNEKLFF,TGCGCCAGCAGCATCGACGGGACAGGGCTAGAGTATAATGAAAAACTGTTTTTT
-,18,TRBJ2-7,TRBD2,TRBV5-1,CASSRRTSGGTNPQEQYF,TGCGCCAGCAGCCGCAGGACTAGCGGGGGGACGAACCCCCAGGAGCAGTACTTC
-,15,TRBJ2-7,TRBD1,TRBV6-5,CASSPMDRASYEQYF,TGTGCCAGCAGTCCTATGGACAGGGCCTCCTACGAGCAGTACTTC
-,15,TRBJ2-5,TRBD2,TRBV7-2,CASSPPRGGRETQYF,TGTGCCAGCAGCCCCCCCCGGGGGGGCAGGGAGACCCAGTACTTC
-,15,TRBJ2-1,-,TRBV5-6,CASIQPRQSNNEQFF,TGTGCCAGCATACAGCCACGACAGTCGAACAATGAGCAGTTCTTC
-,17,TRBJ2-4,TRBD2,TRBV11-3,CASSLDLGTRSMNIQYF,TGTGCCAGCAGCTTAGATCTTGGGACTAGAAGTATGAACATTCAGTACTTC
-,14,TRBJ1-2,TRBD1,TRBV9,CASSVGQGVYGYTF,TGTGCCAGCAGCGTAGGACAGGGCGTCTATGGCTACACCTTC
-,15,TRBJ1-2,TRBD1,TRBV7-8,CASSLLDRGRYGYTF,TGTGCCAGCAGCTTACTGGACAGGGGGAGGTATGGCTACACCTTC
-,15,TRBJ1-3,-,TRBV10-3,CATAYGSSSGNTIYF,TGTGCCACCGCCTACGGGTCCAGCTCTGGAAACACCATATATTTT
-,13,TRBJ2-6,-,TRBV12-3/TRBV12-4,CASLVTGANVLTF,TGTGCCAGCTTAGTAACTGGGGCCAACGTCCTGACTTTC